The 8 T cell receptor beta chains below all came from one sample that was sequenced in a study of T-cell reconstitution after alpha-beta-depleted transplantation in children. This sample's TCRbeta library carried unique molecular identifier barcodes. TCRdb re-called the PCR reads through MiXCR, storing one row per CDR3 protein. Of a few hundred thousand distinct CDR3 sequences in the sample, roughly a tenth were seen once. The sample in question was PBMCs from the stem cell graft donor, obtained from the stem cell graft. These receptors originate from a human donor who donated a stem cell graft to a child with acute myeloid leukemia.

In its sample, this clonotype was seen a few times. This chain links TRBV7-2 with TRBJ2-3, with D unresolved. Deletions cut 6 bases from V and 5 bases from J, with 12 bases between. Germline V gene sequence: CDR1 SGHTA, CDR2 FQGNSA. There are 13 residues in the CDR3. Written as DNA, the CDR3 is TGTGCCAGCAGTAAAAGACCAAAAGATACGCAGTATTTT. Translating it yields CASSKRPKDTQYF. The entire variable domain, with the rest obtained from reference TRBV7-2 and TRBJ2-3, is as follows: GAGVSQSPSNKVTEKGKDVELRCDPISGHTALYWYRQSLGQGLEFLIYFQGNSAPDKSGLPSDRFSAERTGGSVSTLTIQRTQQEDSAVYLCASSKRPKDTQYFGPGTRLTVL.

This clonotype was recorded a few times. This rearrangement joins TRBV9 to TRBJ1-5; D gene ambiguous. CDR3 size: 17 residues. The germline V gene encodes CDR1 SGDLS and CDR2 YYNGEE. V was trimmed by 4 bases and J by 3 bases, leaving 20 bases between them. The CDR3 DNA sequence: TGTGCCAGCAGCCTAGGCGGCTCTGTAGGGTCCAATCAGCCCCAGCATTTT. Translating gives CASSLGGSVGSNQPQHF.

The chain couples TRBV15 to TRBJ2-3, with TRBD2 matching 10 bases. Losses at the gene ends were 1 base for V and 3 bases for J; bases not matched to a gene: 4. Germline lookup yields CDR1 LNHNV and CDR2 YYDKDF (reference sequence). This CDR3 is built from 16 residues. CDR3 in DNA: TGTGCCACCAGCAGAGGCGCGGGACTAGCGACAGATACGCAGTATTTT. This gives the protein CATSRGAGLATDTQYF.

This clonotype was observed a few times. The CDR3 here is CASSRGQGLGDEQYF. Here the CDR3 DNA reads TGCGCCAGCAGCCGCGGACAGGGATTAGGCGACGAGCAGTACTTC. The gene calls are TRBV4-3 and TRBJ2-7; 8 bases are a match to TRBD1. With V trimmed by 4 bases and J by 5 bases, 10 bases remained unmatched. The CDR3 is 15 residues long. Germline V gene data show CDR1 as LGHNA and CDR2 as YSLEER.

This clonotype showed up many times. The chain links TRBV20-1 to TRBJ2-2; tentative D call: TRBD1 (6 bases). Trimming cost V 2 bases and J 2 bases, with 9 bases left between them. Germline V gene data show CDR1 as DFQATT and CDR2 as SNEGSKA (reference sequence). This CDR3 is built from 14 residues. CDR3 bases: TGCAGTGCTAGACCGGGACAAAACACCGGGGAGCTGTTTTTT. Translating it yields CSARPGQNTGELFF.

The chain joins TRBV3-1 to TRBJ1-1; 9 bases are shared with TRBD1. The germline gives CDR1 LGHDT, CDR2 YNNKEL (reference sequence). This CDR3 comprises 16 residues. After removal of 4 bases from V and 4 bases from J, the junction contained 10 bases not matched to a gene. CDR3 nucleotides: TGTGCCAGCAGCCTCTTACAGGGGGCGCTGGGCACTGAAGCTTTCTTT. Translated, it gives CASSLLQGALGTEAFF.

This chain joins TRBV18 and TRBJ2-7, with D unresolved. Germline loops: CDR1 KGHSH, CDR2 LQKENI. V lost 0 bases, J lost 6 bases, and 9 bases lay in between. The CDR3 covers 13 residues. The DNA for the CDR3 is TGTGCCAGCTCACCACCGAATCTCCGCGAGCAGTACGTC. As protein: CASSPPNLREQYV.

The chain combines TRBV5-1 with TRBJ2-5, with 9 bases aligning to TRBD1. This CDR3 has 14 residues. CDR1 is SGHRS and CDR2 is YFSETQ in the germline V gene. The V segment lost 4 bases and the J segment 5 bases; nucleotides outside the gene matches: 6. The CDR3 spells CASSPGTGFETQYF. The CDR3 DNA sequence: TGCGCCAGCAGCCCCGGGACAGGGTTCGAGACCCAGTACTTC.